This T cell receptor beta chain is drawn from a study of cytomegalovirus exposure and HLA in healthy donors. Use of 60 Vbeta and 13 Jbeta primers characterized the PCR. Some clones are missing from TCRdb's copy, which holds only in-frame ones; the method was immunoSEQ multiplex PCR. Counted here are about 110,000 clones, over 70% occurring once; the ten biggest clones make up roughly 1.3%. Notes on the study in general: The majority of TCR sequences were rare, yet some public TCRs appeared in many donors. From TCR beta sequences, most subjects' HLA-A and HLA-B alleles were reportedly predicted accurately. A later analysis linked a missense DCLRE1C variant to TCR beta V- and J-gene trimming.

Remarks on this clone: Its antigen is not known.

Germline assignment: CDR1 SQVTM and CDR2 ANQGSEA. There are 13 residues in the CDR3. The TCR was taken from a man between 40 and 49 years old in good health and CMV-seronegative. The chain is built from TRBV29-1 and TRBJ1-3; D remains unclear. Sequenced input: PBMCs. The CDR3 DNA reads TGCAGTTGCAGGTCCAGCTCTGGAAACACCATATATTTT. It is translated as CSCRSSSGNTIYF.